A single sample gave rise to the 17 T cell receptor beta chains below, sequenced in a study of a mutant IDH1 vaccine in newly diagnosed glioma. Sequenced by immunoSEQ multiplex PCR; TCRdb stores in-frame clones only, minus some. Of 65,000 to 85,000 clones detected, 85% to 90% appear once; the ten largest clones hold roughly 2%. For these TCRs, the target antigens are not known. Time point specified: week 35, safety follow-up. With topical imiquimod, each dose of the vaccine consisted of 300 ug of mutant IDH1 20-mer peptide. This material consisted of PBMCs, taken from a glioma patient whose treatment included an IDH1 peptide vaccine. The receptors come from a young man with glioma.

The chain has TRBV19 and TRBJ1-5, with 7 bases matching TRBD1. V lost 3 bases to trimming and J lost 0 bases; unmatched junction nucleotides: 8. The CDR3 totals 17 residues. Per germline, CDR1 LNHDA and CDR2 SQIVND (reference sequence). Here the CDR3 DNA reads TGTGCCAGTAGTATTAGAAGACAGGGTTATAGCAATCAGCCCCAGCATTTT. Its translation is CASSIRRQGYSNQPQHF.

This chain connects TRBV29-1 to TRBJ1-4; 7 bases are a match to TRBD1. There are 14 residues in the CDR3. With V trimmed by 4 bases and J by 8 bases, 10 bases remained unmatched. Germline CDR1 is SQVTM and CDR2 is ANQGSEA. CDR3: CSVAKTGLGEKLFF. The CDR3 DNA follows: TGCAGCGTTGCGAAGACAGGGCTGGGGGAAAAACTGTTTTTT.

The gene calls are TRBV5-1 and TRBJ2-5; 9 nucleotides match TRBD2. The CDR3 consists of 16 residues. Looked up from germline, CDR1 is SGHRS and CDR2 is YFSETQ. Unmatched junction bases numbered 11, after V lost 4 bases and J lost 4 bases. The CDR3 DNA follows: TGCGCCAGCAGCAAGGGAGCGGGAGGTATCGGAGAGACCCAGTACTTC. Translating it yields CASSKGAGGIGETQYF.

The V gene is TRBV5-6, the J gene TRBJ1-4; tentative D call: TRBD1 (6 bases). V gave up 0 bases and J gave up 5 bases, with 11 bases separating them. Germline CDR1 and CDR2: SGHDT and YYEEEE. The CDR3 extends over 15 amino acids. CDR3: CASSLAGTRNEKLFF. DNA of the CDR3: TGTGCCAGCAGCTTGGCCGGGACACGAAATGAAAAACTGTTTTTT.

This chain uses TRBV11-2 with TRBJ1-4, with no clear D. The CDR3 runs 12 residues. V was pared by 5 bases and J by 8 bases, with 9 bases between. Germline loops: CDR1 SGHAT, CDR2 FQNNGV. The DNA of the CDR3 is TGTGCCAGCAGCCCCTCACGAGAAAAACTGTTTTTT. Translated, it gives CASSPSREKLFF. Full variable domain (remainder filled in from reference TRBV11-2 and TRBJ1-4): EAGVAQSPRYKIIEKRQSVAFWCNPISGHATLYWYQQILGQGPKLLIQFQNNGVVDDSQLPKDRFSAERLKGVDSTLKIQPAKLEDSAVYLCASSPSREKLFFGSGTQLSVL.

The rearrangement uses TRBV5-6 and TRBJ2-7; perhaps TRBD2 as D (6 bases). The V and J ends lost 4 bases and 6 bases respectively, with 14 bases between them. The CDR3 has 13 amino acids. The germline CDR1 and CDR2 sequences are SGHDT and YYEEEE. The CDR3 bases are TGTGCCAGCAGCGGCGGCTGGAGGGGCGAGCAGTACTTC. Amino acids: CASSGGWRGEQYF.

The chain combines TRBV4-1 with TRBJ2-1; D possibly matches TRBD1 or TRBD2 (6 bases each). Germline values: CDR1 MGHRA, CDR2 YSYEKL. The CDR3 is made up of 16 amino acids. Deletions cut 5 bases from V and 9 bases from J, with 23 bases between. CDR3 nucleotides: TGCGCCAGCAGCTCAAACTCGGGGGCGGCGGTTAGTGAGCAGTTCTTC. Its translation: CASSSNSGAAVSEQFF.

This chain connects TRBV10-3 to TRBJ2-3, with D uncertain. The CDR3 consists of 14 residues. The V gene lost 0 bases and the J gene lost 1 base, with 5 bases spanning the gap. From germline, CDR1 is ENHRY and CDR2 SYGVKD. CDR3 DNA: TGTGCCATCAGTGAGTCTGTGGGCACAGATACGCAGTATTTT. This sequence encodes CAISESVGTDTQYF.

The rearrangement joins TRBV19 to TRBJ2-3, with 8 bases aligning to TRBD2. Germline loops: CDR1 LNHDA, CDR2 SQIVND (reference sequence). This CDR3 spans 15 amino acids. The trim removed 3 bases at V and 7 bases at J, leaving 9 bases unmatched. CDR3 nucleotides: TGTGCCAGTAGTATGGCGCGGGAGGTGGGAAATACGCAGTATTTT. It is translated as CASSMAREVGNTQYF.

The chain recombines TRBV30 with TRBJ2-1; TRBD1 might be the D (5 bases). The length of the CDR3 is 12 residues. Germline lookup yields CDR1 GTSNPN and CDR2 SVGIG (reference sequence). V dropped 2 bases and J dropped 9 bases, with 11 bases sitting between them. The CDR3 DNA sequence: TGTGCCTGGAGTCCGAGTAGGGGTGAGCAGTTCTTC. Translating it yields CAWSPSRGEQFF. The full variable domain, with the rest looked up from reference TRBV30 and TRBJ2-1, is SQTIHQWPATLVQPVGSPLSLECTVEGTSNPNLYWYRQAAGRGLQLLFYSVGIGQISSEVPQNLSASRPQDRQFILSSKKLLLSDSGFYLCAWSPSRGEQFFGPGTRLTVL.

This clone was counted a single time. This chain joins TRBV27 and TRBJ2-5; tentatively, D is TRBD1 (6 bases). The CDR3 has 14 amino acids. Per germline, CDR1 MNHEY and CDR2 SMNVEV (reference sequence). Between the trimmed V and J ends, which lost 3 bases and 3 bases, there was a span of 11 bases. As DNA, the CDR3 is TGTGCCAGCAGTTTGGACAGTCGGAAAGAGACCCAGTACTTC. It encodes CASSLDSRKETQYF.

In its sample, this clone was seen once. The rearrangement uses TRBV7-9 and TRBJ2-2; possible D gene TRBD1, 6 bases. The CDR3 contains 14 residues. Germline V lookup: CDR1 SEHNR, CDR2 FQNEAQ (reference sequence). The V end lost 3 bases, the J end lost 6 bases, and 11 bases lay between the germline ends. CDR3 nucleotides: TGTGCCAGCAGCTTCCCAGGGGTCCCCGGGGAGCTGTTTTTT. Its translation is CASSFPGVPGELFF.

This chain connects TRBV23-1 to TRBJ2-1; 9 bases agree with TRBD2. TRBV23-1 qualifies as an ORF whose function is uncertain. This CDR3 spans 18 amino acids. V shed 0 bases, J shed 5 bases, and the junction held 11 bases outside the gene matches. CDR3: CASSQSPSLAGRDNEQFF. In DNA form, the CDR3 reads TGCGCCAGCAGTCAATCGCCGTCACTAGCGGGTCGAGACAATGAGCAGTTCTTC.

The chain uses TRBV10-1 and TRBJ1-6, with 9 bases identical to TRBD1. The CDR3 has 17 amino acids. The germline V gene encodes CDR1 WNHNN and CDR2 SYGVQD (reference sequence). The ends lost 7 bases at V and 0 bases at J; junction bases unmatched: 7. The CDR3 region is CASTGQGRGSYNSPLHF. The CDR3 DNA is TGCGCCAGCACCGGACAGGGGAGAGGCTCCTATAATTCACCCCTCCACTTT.

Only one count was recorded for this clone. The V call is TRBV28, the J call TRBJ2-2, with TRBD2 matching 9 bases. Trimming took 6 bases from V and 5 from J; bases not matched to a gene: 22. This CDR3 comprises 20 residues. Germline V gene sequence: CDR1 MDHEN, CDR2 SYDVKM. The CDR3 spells CASSLPRGGATSGRTGELFF. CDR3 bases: TGTGCCAGCAGCCTCCCCAGGGGTGGAGCGACTAGCGGTAGAACCGGGGAGCTGTTTTTT.

The CDR3 region is CASSRGLGPGNTIYF. CDR3 nucleotides: TGTGCCAGCAGCAGGGGTCTCGGACCCGGAAACACCATATATTTT. The V gene is TRBV5-6, the J gene TRBJ1-3; D possibly corresponds to TRBD1 (5 bases). Trimming removed 4 bases from V and 4 bases from J, with 15 bases in between. Germline CDR1 reads SGHDT; CDR2 reads YYEEEE. This CDR3 has 15 residues.

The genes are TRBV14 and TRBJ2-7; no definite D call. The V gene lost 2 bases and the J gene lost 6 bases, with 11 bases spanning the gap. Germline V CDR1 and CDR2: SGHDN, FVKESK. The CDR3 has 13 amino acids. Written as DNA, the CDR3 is TGTGCCAGCAGCCAAAACTCACAGCTCGAGCAGTACTTC. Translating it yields CASSQNSQLEQYF.